This TCR beta chain comes out of a study of blood T cells in healthy people across ages. At the level of the study: Through template switching, about one barcoded beta molecule was captured per two T cells, as measured in model experiments.

Whole-study results and caveats: Investigators treated diversity estimates from one million T cells as underestimates. Aged donors had fewer naive CD4+ cells and lower diversity than long-lived donors.

The germline V gene has CDR1 SGHNT and CDR2 YENEEA. There are 13 residues in the CDR3. Trimming stripped 2 bases from V and 6 bases from J, with 8 bases between. Together with a sample-barcoded 5' primer, a J-beta primer mix was included in a second PCR lasting about 6 to 11 cycles. TCRdb ran MiXCR on the 5' RACE reads and lists one entry per CDR3 protein. This table holds hundreds of thousands of distinct CDR3 sequences, about 40% found once. Comment on this clonotype: Its antigen is still unknown.

V is TRBV11-3 and J is TRBJ2-1; D ambiguous. This TCR derives from a woman aged 60-75 years in good health. The specimen sequenced was blood. The CDR3: CASSLFGGNEQFF. Written as DNA, the CDR3 is TGTGCCAGCAGCTTATTTGGCGGCAATGAGCAGTTCTTC.